This entry concerns a single T cell receptor beta chain. Its cognate antigen has yet to be identified. No qualities accompany the bases; no much larger clone lies one base away. The data were obtained in a study of response to subunit inactivated influenza vaccine (dated by TCRdb to 2016 to 2019). About the full investigation: The study used deep quantitative T cell receptor repertoire profiling to track responses to a trivalent subunit inactivated influenza vaccine. The paper as a whole reports these results and caveats: According to the authors, only a limited number of new T cells may be recruited by each seasonal influenza vaccination.

Libraries were constructed by RT-PCR. For sequencing, an Illumina HiSeq 2500 was employed. TCRdb's own reprocessing of the public reads used fastp at Q25 and MiXCR and kept productive beta chains. Rows with one shared CDR3 protein collapse into an entry with the most common genes and DNA. Here the sample has about 520,000 distinct CDR3 sequences; approximately 7.8% occur a single time. The top ten constitute less than 15% of the sample. CDR1 DFQATT and CDR2 SNEGSKA are derived from the germline V gene (reference sequence). Including the terminal cysteine and phenylalanine, the CDR3 comprises 13 residues. Kept here is only the CDR3 DNA, which spans 39 bases and is read in frame from base 1. The V and J ends are trimmed by 5 bases and 5 bases, leaving 15 bases between them.

This receptor was taken from a man between 50 and 69 years old who received an inactivated influenza vaccine. Donor details come from another sample of the same person, matched by shared clones. The chain was built from TRBV20-1 and TRBJ2-5, with TRBD2 tentatively as D gene (6 bases match). The sample consisted of PBMCs from blood, taken 23 months after vaccination. The nucleotide sequence is TGCAGTGCTGCTGACGGGACTCGGGAGACCCAGTACTTC. Translation gives CSAADGTRETQYF.